This is a list of T cell receptor beta chains from one sample in a study of blood T cell repertoires in COVID-19. The assay was immunoSEQ multiplex PCR, and TCRdb's table has in-frame clones only and misses some. Of 290,000 or so clones in the sample, 85% were seen once. Source material: peripheral blood. Receptors were obtained from a man in his fifties with active or convalescent COVID-19. CDR3s include the opening cysteine and the closing phenylalanine or tryptophan. D genes are given only for firm matches. For some rows the clone size is stated as once, few or many, or as a class when expanded; others skip it.

V,size,D,J,DNA,CDR3
TRBV4-1,.,TRBD2,TRBJ2-1,TGCGCCAGCAGCCAGGAGGCGGGAGTGGTGAATGAGCAGTTCTTC,CASSQEAGVVNEQFF
TRBV3-1/TRBV3-2,.,TRBD1,TRBJ1-2,TGTGCCAGCAGCCCTCGCGACAGGGTCTTTGGCGGCTACACCTTC,CASSPRDRVFGGYTF
TRBV7-2,.,TRBD2,TRBJ2-1,TGTGCCAGCAGCGGGACTAGCGGGACGTATGAGCAGTTCTTC,CASSGTSGTYEQFF
TRBV5-1,.,.,TRBJ2-3,TGCGCCAGCAGCCCGGAGGACGATACGCAGTATTTT,CASSPEDDTQYF
TRBV2,.,.,TRBJ2-6,TGTGCCAGCAGTGTACGTCGGGCTGGGGCCAACGTCCTGACTTTC,CASSVRRAGANVLTF
TRBV5-1,.,.,TRBJ2-3,TGCGCCAGCAGCCCACAGGGGACTAGCACAGATACGCAGTATTTT,CASSPQGTSTDTQYF
TRBV7-2,once,.,TRBJ1-2,TGTGCCAGCAGCTTAGGGCAGGACTATGGCTACACCTTC,CASSLGQDYGYTF
TRBV5-4,.,.,TRBJ1-2,TGTGCCAGCAGCTTGCGGGCAGGGGAAGGCTATGGCTACACCTTC,CASSLRAGEGYGYTF
TRBV12-3/TRBV12-4,once,.,TRBJ1-4,TGTGCCAGCAGTTTATCGACTAATGAAAAACTGTTTTTT,CASSLSTNEKLFF
TRBV5-4,.,.,TRBJ2-5,TGTGCCAGCAGCCACGCCGAGAGAGTGAAAGAGACCCAGTACTTC,CASSHAERVKETQYF
TRBV19,.,TRBD1,TRBJ1-5,TGTGCCAGTAGTACCCTGGGGCAGGGGGCGAATCAGCCCCAGCATTTT,CASSTLGQGANQPQHF
TRBV28,few,TRBD2,TRBJ2-1,TGTGCCAGCAGTCCACAGACTAGCGGGTCCTACAATGAGCAGTTCTTC,CASSPQTSGSYNEQFF
TRBV4-3,once,.,TRBJ2-3,TGCGCCAGCAGCCAAGCTGGTACAGGGAGTGGGCCAGATACGCAGTATTTT,CASSQAGTGSGPDTQYF
TRBV29-1,.,TRBD1,TRBJ1-5,TGCAGCGTCCGACAGGGTGATAGTCAGCCCCAGCATTTT,CSVRQGDSQPQHF
TRBV18,.,TRBD1,TRBJ2-7,TGTGCCAGCTCACCAGGACAGGGCGGTTTAGTAGAGCAGTACTTC,CASSPGQGGLVEQYF
TRBV10-1,.,.,TRBJ2-2,TGCGCCAGCGCCGGACACAACGGGGAGCTGTTTTTT,CASAGHNGELFF
TRBV30,.,.,TRBJ2-2,TGTGCCTGTCAGAACGCCGGGGAGCTGTTTTTT,CACQNAGELFF
TRBV7-9,.,TRBD1,TRBJ2-7,TGTGCCAGCAGCGTTGGGACAGGGCCCTACTACGAGCAGTACTTC,CASSVGTGPYYEQYF
TRBV15,few,TRBD1,TRBJ1-2,TGTGCCACCAGCGAAGGGGGCGCGATCTATGGCTACACCTTC,CATSEGGAIYGYTF
TRBV28,once,TRBD1,TRBJ2-1,TGTGCCAGCACTACAGACAGGGAGAGTTCCTACAATGAGCAGTTCTTC,CASTTDRESSYNEQFF
TRBV6-5,.,TRBD1,TRBJ1-4,TGTGCCAGCGGGACAGGCAAGAATGAAAAACTGTTTTTT,CASGTGKNEKLFF
TRBV9,once,TRBD2,TRBJ2-1,TGTGCCAGCACCCAGGGACTAGCGGGATCCAGCTCCTACAATGAGCAGTTCTTC,CASTQGLAGSSSYNEQFF
TRBV3-1/TRBV3-2,.,.,TRBJ2-2,TGTGCCAGCAGCGGGCATGTCGGGGAGCTGTTTTTT,CASSGHVGELFF
TRBV5-1,.,TRBD1,TRBJ1-6,TGCGCCAGCAGCTTGGGGCAGGGGGATAATTCACCCCTCCACTTT,CASSLGQGDNSPLHF
TRBV18,.,.,TRBJ1-4,TGTGCCAGCTCACCACTTAGACAGCCCGATGAAAAACTGTTTTTT,CASSPLRQPDEKLFF